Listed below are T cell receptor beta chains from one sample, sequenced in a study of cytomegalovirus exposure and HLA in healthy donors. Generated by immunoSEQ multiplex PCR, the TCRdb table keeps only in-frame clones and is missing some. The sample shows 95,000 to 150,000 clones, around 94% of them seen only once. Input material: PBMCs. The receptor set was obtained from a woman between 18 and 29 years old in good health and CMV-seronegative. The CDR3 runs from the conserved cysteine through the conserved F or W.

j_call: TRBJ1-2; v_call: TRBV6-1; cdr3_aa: CASSEIGGGGYTF
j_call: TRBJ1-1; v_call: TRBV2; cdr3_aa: CASRTPTEKNTEAFF
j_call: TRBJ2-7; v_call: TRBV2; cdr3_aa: CASSEGGTGVPGEQYF
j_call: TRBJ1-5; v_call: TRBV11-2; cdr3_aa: CASSLAPGLGQPQHF
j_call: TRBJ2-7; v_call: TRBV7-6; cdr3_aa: CASSLSPDRVNEQYF
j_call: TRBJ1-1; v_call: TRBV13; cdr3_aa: CASTIKRGSTEAFF
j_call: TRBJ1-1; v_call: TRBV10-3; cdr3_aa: CAISWKGGNTEAFF
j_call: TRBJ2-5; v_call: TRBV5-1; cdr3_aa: CASTGAPQETQYF
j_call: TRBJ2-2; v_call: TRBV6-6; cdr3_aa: CASSPSGGRPGELFF
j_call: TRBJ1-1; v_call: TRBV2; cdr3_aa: CASTMFPRNTEAFF
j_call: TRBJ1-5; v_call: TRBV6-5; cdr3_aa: CASSSGSNQPQHF
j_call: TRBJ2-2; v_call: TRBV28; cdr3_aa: CASSWEDTGELFF
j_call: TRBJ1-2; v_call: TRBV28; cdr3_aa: CASSLRFGYTF
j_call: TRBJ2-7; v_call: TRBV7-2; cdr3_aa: CASSFRSLAGGNEQYF
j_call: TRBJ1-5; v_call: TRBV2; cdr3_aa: CASARGFNQPQHF